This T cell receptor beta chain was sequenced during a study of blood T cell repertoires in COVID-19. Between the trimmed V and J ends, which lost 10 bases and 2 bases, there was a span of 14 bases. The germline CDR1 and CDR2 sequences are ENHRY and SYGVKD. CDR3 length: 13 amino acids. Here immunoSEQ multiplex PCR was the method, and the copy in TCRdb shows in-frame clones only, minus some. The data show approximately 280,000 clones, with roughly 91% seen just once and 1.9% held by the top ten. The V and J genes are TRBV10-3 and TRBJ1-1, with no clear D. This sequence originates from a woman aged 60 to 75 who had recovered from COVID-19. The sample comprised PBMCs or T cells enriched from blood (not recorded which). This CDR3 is CATRRGVNTEAFF. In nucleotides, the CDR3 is TGTGCCACCCGCCGCGGAGTCAACACTGAAGCTTTCTTT.